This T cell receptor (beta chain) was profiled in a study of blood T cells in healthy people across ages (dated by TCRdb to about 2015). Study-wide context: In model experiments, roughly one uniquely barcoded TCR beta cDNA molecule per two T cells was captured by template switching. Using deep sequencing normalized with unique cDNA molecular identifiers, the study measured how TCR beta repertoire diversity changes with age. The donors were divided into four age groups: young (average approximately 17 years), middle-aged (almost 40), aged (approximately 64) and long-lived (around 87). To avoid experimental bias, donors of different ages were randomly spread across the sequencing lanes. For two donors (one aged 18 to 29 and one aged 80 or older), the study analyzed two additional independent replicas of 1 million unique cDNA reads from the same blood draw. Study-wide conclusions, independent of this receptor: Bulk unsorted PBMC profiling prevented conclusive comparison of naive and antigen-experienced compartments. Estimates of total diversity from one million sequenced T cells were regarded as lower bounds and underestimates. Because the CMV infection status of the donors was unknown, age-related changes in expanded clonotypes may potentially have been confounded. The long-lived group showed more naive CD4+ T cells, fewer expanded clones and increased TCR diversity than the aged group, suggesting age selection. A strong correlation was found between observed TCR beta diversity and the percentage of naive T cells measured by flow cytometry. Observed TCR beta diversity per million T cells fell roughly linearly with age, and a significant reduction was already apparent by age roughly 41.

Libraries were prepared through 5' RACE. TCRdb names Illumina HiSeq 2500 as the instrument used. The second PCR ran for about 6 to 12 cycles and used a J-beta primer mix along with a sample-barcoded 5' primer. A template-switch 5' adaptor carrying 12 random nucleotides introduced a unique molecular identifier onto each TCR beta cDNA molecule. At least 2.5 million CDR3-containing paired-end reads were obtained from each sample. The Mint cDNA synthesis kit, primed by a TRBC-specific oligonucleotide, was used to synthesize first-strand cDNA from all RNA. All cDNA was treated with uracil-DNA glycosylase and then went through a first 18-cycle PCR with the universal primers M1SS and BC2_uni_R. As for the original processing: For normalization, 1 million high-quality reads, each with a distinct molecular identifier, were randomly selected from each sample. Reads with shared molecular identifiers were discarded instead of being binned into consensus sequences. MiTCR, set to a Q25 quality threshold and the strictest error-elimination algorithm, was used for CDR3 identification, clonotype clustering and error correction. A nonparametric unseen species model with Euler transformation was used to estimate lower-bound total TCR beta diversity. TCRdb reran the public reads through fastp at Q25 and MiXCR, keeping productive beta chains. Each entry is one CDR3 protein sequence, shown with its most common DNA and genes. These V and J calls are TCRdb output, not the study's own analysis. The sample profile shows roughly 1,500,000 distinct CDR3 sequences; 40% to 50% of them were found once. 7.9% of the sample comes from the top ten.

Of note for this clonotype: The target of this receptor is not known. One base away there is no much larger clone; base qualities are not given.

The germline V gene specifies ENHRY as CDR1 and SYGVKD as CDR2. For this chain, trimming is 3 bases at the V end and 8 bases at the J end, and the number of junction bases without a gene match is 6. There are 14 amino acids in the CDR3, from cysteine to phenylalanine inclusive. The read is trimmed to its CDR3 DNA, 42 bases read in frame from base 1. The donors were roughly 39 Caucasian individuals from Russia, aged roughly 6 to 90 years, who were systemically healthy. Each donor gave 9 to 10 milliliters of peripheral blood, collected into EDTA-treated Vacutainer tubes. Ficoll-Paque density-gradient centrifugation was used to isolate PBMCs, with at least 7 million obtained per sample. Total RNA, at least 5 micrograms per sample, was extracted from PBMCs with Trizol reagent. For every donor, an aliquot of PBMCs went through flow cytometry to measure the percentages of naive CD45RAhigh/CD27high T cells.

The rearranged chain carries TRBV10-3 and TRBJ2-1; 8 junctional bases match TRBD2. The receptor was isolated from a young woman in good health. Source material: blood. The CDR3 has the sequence CAISDGGGSHEQFF. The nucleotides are TGTGCCATCAGTGACGGGGGGGGCAGCCATGAGCAGTTCTTC.